This T cell receptor (beta chain) emerged from a study of early T cells in non-severe SARS-CoV-2 infection. This clonotype was detected many times. The CDR3 loop spans 16 amino acids. Trimming removed 3 bases at V and 5 bases at J, with 18 bases between. Germline CDR1 is SGDLS and CDR2 is YYNGEE. The protocol attached unique molecular identifiers to individual cDNA molecules. TCRdb redid the calling of the 5' RACE reads with MiXCR, one entry per CDR3 protein. The table has some 46,000 distinct CDR3 sequences, roughly 6.1% seen once; the top ten hold about a fifth. V gene TRBV9 combines with J gene TRBJ2-1, with D possibly TRBD1 on 5 matching bases. The TCR comes from an adult who was a healthcare worker with PCR-confirmed SARS-CoV-2 infection or an uninfected control (not recorded which). Sequencing used whole blood, obtained at baseline. CDR3 DNA: TGTGCCAGCAGCGCCGCAACAGGCTTTACCAACAATGAGCAGTTCTTC. It is translated as CASSAATGFTNNEQFF.